A single sample is the source of the 3 T cell receptor beta chains below, sequenced in a study of shared clonotypes between healthy human individuals. Profiled with immunoSEQ multiplex PCR; TCRdb holds only in-frame clones, not every one. Here the sample spans about 2 million clones, about 95% being singletons. CD45RO-negative CD8 cells positively selected for CCR7 made up the naive population, which excluded terminally differentiated effector memory CD45RA+ cells. Sequencing used naive CD8+ T cells sorted from blood. All receptors come from a man younger than 35 in good health.

V gene TRBV6-5 combines with J gene TRBJ1-2; D is possibly TRBD1 (6 bases). The CDR3 totals 14 residues. CDR1 and CDR2 (germline): MNHEY, SVGAGI. V lost 2 bases, J lost 7 bases, and 14 bases lay in between. The CDR3 loop is CASSYGGPRVGYTF. CDR3 in DNA: TGTGCCAGCAGTTACGGGGGCCCCCGGGTTGGCTACACCTTC.

This clone appeared a single time. V is TRBV7-8 and J is TRBJ1-3; 7 bases match TRBD1. V lost 5 bases and J lost 2; bases outside the gene matches: 3. Per the germline V gene, CDR1 is SGHVS and CDR2 is FQNEAQ. This CDR3 is built from 14 residues. Here the CDR3 reads CASSGRGPGNTIYF. Here the CDR3 DNA reads TGTGCCAGCAGCGGAAGGGGGCCTGGAAACACCATATATTTT.

The V call is TRBV7-2, the J call TRBJ1-1; tentatively, D is TRBD1 (5 bases). The CDR3 extends over 14 amino acids. Per germline, CDR1 SGHTA and CDR2 FQGNSA. Trimming pared 3 bases from V and 1 base from J, leaving 9 bases between. CDR3 nucleotides: TGTGCCAGCAGCTTGGGACTCACGAACACTGAAGCTTTCTTT. This translates into CASSLGLTNTEAFF.